These T cell receptor beta chains were read from a single sample in a study of blood T cell repertoires in COVID-19. TCRdb's table, derived via immunoSEQ multiplex PCR, lists solely in-frame clones and lacks some. Of hundreds of thousands of clones listed, around 80% are singletons. Specimen: PBMCs or T cells enriched from blood (not recorded which). The source is a man aged 30 to 39 with acute COVID-19. CDR3s include the opening cysteine and the closing phenylalanine or tryptophan. A D gene is named only where the DNA matches it firmly. Not every row has a clone size; where given, it reads once, few, many or a size class.

>NA|few|TRBJ1-1|TRBV12-3/TRBV12-4
TGTGCCAGCAGTCGGGGGGGGTTAACTGAAGCTTTCTTT
CASSRGGLTEAFF
>TRBD1|many|TRBJ2-3|TRBV11-2
TGTGCCAGCAGCCGGGGACAGGGGACAGATACGCAGTATTTT
CASSRGQGTDTQYF
>TRBD1|once|TRBJ2-1|TRBV27
TGTGCCAGCAGTTCAGACACAGGGGGCCTCTTCAATGAGCAGTTCTTC
CASSSDTGGLFNEQFF
>TRBD2|NA|TRBJ2-2|TRBV5-1
TGCGCCAGCAGCTTTCAAGCGGGGGGGCTCACCGGGGAGCTGTTTTTT
CASSFQAGGLTGELFF
>TRBD1|NA|TRBJ1-2|TRBV29-1
TGCAGCGTTGATGGGACAGGGCAGGATTATGGCTACACCTTC
CSVDGTGQDYGYTF
>NA|NA|TRBJ1-1|TRBV5-1
TGTGCCAGCAGCTTACAGCAGAACACTGAAGCTTTCTTT
CASSLQQNTEAFF
>TRBD1|NA|TRBJ1-4|TRBV14
TGTGCCAGCAGCCGACGGGCGGACAGGGAAAAACTGTTTTTT
CASSRRADREKLFF
>NA|NA|TRBJ1-1|TRBV7-9
TGTGCCAGCAGCCCTCCCCAGGGTCGGACTGAAGCTTTCTTT
CASSPPQGRTEAFF
>NA|NA|TRBJ2-3|TRBV18
TGTGCCAGCTCACCACTAGAGGTGGTAGATACGCAGTATTTT
CASSPLEVVDTQYF
>NA|NA|TRBJ2-6|TRBV15
TGTGCCACCAGCGGAGATGGCGGTCACTCTGGGGCCAACGTCCTGACTTTC
CATSGDGGHSGANVLTF
>NA|NA|TRBJ1-1|TRBV5-6
TGTGCCAGCAGCTTGGGGAGGAGGGGTCGCGGCACTGAAGCTTTCTTT
CASSLGRRGRGTEAFF
>TRBD2|NA|TRBJ2-1|TRBV4-3
TGCGCCAGCAGCCAAGACGCCTTGGTAGCGGGGGGCTCCTACAATGAGCAGTTCTTC
CASSQDALVAGGSYNEQFF
>NA|NA|TRBJ2-2|TRBV29-1
TGCAGCGTCCCCAGGGTATCGTCCGGGGAGCTGTTTTTT
CSVPRVSSGELFF
>TRBD1|NA|TRBJ2-3|TRBV6-5
TGTGCCAGCGCGGACAGGGGTCTTGCCACAGATACGCAGTATTTT
CASADRGLATDTQYF
>NA|NA|TRBJ1-1|TRBV12-5
TGTGCTAGTGGTTTGGCGTCCAGGGCTTTAGGGGCTACGAACACTGAAGCTTTCTTT
CASGLASRALGATNTEAFF
>NA|NA|TRBJ2-2|TRBV12-5
TGTGCTAGTGGTTTGGTCCGAGGAGGGCTCACCGGGGAGCTGTTTTTT
CASGLVRGGLTGELFF
>NA|NA|TRBJ1-1|TRBV5-4
TGTGCCAGCAGCTTAAGCTCCCGGGGGATGAACACTGAAGCTTTCTTT
CASSLSSRGMNTEAFF
>NA|NA|TRBJ2-2|TRBV24-1
TGTGCCACCAGTGATTCGACAGACGCGAACACCGGGGAGCTGTTTTTT
CATSDSTDANTGELFF
>TRBD1|NA|TRBJ1-4|TRBV7-9
TGTGCCAGCAGCTGGACAGGCGGTAGTGAAAAACTGTTTTTT
CASSWTGGSEKLFF
>NA|NA|TRBJ1-5|TRBV3-1/TRBV3-2
TGTGCCAGCAGCCAAGATGGGGCAGCTTATCAGCCCCAGCATTTT
CASSQDGAAYQPQHF
>TRBD1|NA|TRBJ2-5|TRBV5-8
TGTGCCAGCAGCTCTGGACAGGGGAGTCAAGAGACCCAGTACTTC
CASSSGQGSQETQYF
>NA|NA|TRBJ1-3|TRBV10-3
TGTGCCATCAGCCGGACAGACACTAACTCTGGAAACACCATATATTTT
CAISRTDTNSGNTIYF
>NA|NA|TRBJ1-3|TRBV29-1
TGCAGCGTTGAGAAGGGGGCTGGAAACACCATATATTTT
CSVEKGAGNTIYF
>NA|NA|TRBJ1-2|TRBV6-4
TGTGCCAGCAGTGACGGGCGTCCTCCTAACTATGGCTACACCTTC
CASSDGRPPNYGYTF
>TRBD1|NA|TRBJ1-1|TRBV19
TGTGCCAGTAGTACCTCCGACAGGGGCCGGAACACTGAAGCTTTCTTT
CASSTSDRGRNTEAFF
>NA|NA|TRBJ1-5|TRBV7-8
TGTGCCAGCAGCTTAGACAAAACAATTGCGGGGGGGAAACAGCCCCAGCATTTT
CASSLDKTIAGGKQPQHF
>NA|few|TRBJ1-2|TRBV29-1
TGCAGCGTTGTCACCAATCTAAATACAGATGGCTACACCTTC
CSVVTNLNTDGYTF
>NA|NA|TRBJ1-6|TRBV9
TGTGCCAGTCGGGGGGGCCACCCTTCTAGCTCCTATAATTCACCCCTCCACTTT
CASRGGHPSSSYNSPLHF
>NA|few|TRBJ2-5|TRBV7-8
TGTGCCAGCAGCTTAGCGCTTCGAGGGGAGACCCAGTACTTC
CASSLALRGETQYF
>TRBD2|NA|TRBJ2-4|TRBV3-1/TRBV3-2
TGTGCCAGCAGCCAAAGCGGGAGTCTGGGAAACATTCAGTACTTC
CASSQSGSLGNIQYF
>TRBD1|once|TRBJ1-1|TRBV28
TGTGCCACCCGGGACAGGGGAATTAACACTGAAGCTTTCTTT
CATRDRGINTEAFF
>NA|NA|TRBJ1-4|TRBV5-1
TGCGCCAGCAGCTTGACAGGAACAGAAAAACTGTTTTTT
CASSLTGTEKLFF
>NA|once|TRBJ1-5|TRBV10-3
TGTGCCATCAGCAAGACAGGAGGAAGCAATCAGCCCCAGCATTTT
CAISKTGGSNQPQHF
>NA|NA|TRBJ1-6|TRBV6-5
TGTGCCAGCCAAAACCCGGGAGGCTCACCCCTCCACTTT
CASQNPGGSPLHF